Below, 14 T cell receptor beta chains from the same sample are listed, as sequenced in a study of T cells in Graves' hyperthyroidism and ophthalmopathy. Amplification yielded TCR beta CDR3 regions, with RNA transcripts as the source. The primer set for the first-round RT-PCR of the TCR CDR3 was HTBI. Each CDR3 protein is one row after TCRdb ran MiXCR on the multiplex PCR reads. There are fewer than 500,000 distinct CDR3 sequences in the sample; approximately 15% occur only once, and roughly a fifth lies in the top ten. The sequencing sample was made of blood. These receptors were taken from a woman in her thirties with Graves' ophthalmopathy.

As for this clonotype: An end of the junction differs from the germline gene, which may be a read error. This chain links TRBV6-1 with TRBJ2-5; D is perhaps TRBD2 (5 bases). The germline V gene has CDR1 MNHNS and CDR2 SASEGT. This CDR3 is built from 11 residues. CDR3 coding DNA: TGTGCCAGCTCCGAGGGTCTGACGGAAAACTTC. Translation gives CASSEGLTENF.

There are many counts of this clonotype. The chain couples TRBV13 to TRBJ2-7, with 8 bases fitting TRBD2. The CDR3 contains 13 residues. Germline trimming cut 3 bases from V and 5 bases from J; bases unmatched to any gene: 3. Germline CDR1 PRHDT, CDR2 FYEKMQ (reference sequence). The CDR3 nucleotides are TGTGCCAGCAGCTTGACTAGCGCTCACGAGCAGTACTTC. This encodes CASSLTSAHEQYF. The whole variable domain, filled in from reference TRBV13 and TRBJ2-7, reads AAGVIQSPRHLIKEKRETATLKCYPIPRHDTVYWYQQGPGQDPQFLISFYEKMQSDKGSIPDRFSAQQFSDYHSELNMSSLELGDSALYFCASSLTSAHEQYFGPGTRLTVT.

Many counts were recorded for this clonotype. V is TRBV11-2 and J is TRBJ1-6; a weak D match, TRBD1 (6 bases). V was clipped by 5 bases and J by 0 bases, with 23 bases between them. Germline lookup yields CDR1 SGHAT and CDR2 FQNNGV. The CDR3 covers 20 residues. The CDR3 loop reads CASSRLGMKTGSSYNSPLHF. The CDR3 region has the DNA TGTGCCAGCAGCCGACTCGGAATGAAAACAGGGAGCTCCTATAATTCACCCCTCCACTTT.

This clonotype was counted a few times. The chain joins TRBV6-2 or TRBV6-3 to TRBJ2-1; 8 nucleotides line up with TRBD2. The germline gives CDR1 MNHEY, CDR2 SVGEGT. Unmatched junction bases numbered 7, after V lost 4 bases and J lost 11 bases. The CDR3 length is 13 residues. The CDR3 reads CASSSSRGGQQFF. For the CDR3, the DNA is TGTGCCAGCAGTTCTTCCCGCGGGGGGCAGCAGTTCTTC.

As regards this clonotype: Given a much more abundant clone one base away, this may be a read error. A read error is likely, as this CDR3 ends without the conserved phenylalanine or tryptophan. This sequence joins TRBV5-1 and TRBJ2-7; D perhaps matches TRBD2 (6 bases). The CDR3 is 14 amino acids. Trimming took 7 bases from V and 3 from J, leaving 17 bases between them. Germline V CDR1 and CDR2: SGHRS, YFSETQ. The CDR3 spells CASGMRGPDYEQYL. The CDR3 DNA sequence: TGCGCCAGCGGTATGCGGGGACCAGACTACGAGCAGTACCTC.

This clonotype was counted ten times or more. The chain couples TRBV28 to TRBJ2-6; D gene unclear. The CDR3 has 14 residues. With 3 bases removed from V and 0 bases from J, the gap between germline ends came to 3 bases. CDR1 MDHEN and CDR2 SYDVKM come from the germline V gene. CDR3 nucleotide sequence: TGTGCCAGCAGTTTTGGCTCTGGGGCCAACGTCCTGACTTTC. Translated, it gives CASSFGSGANVLTF.

The chain recombines TRBV14 with TRBJ1-6; TRBD1 might be the D (5 bases). The length of the CDR3 is 16 residues. CDR1 SGHDN and CDR2 FVKESK come from the germline V gene. V lost 1 base to trimming and J lost 3 bases, with 10 bases between them. The CDR3 DNA reads as TGTGCCAGCAGCCAAGGACAGTTACTCTATAATTCACCCCTCCACTTT. Protein sequence: CASSQGQLLYNSPLHF.

This clonotype was observed many times. This rearrangement joins TRBV20-1 to TRBJ2-7, with 10 nucleotides matching TRBD1. V lost 0 bases to trimming and J lost 1 base; unmatched junction nucleotides: 6. Germline CDR1 DFQATT, CDR2 SNEGSKA (reference sequence). The CDR3 runs to 16 residues. CDR3 amino acids: CSARERQGARSYEQYF. The CDR3 nucleotides are TGCAGTGCTAGAGAGAGACAGGGGGCGAGATCCTACGAGCAGTACTTC.

In this sample, this clonotype turned up once. The gene calls are TRBV11-2 and TRBJ2-1; 12 positions match TRBD2. The CDR3 has 18 residues. The V segment lost 1 base and the J segment 9 bases; nucleotides outside the gene matches: 13. Germline CDR1 and CDR2: SGHAT and FQNNGV. DNA for the CDR3: TGTGCCAGCAGCTTAGTAGGTGTGCTAGCGGGGGGGCCAACTGAGCAGTTCTTC. As protein: CASSLVGVLAGGPTEQFF.

There are many counts of this clonotype. The chain recombines TRBV5-6 with TRBJ2-1; tentatively, D is TRBD2 (6 bases). V was trimmed by 1 base and J by 5 bases, leaving 10 bases between them. Looked up from germline, CDR1 is SGHDT and CDR2 is YYEEEE. This CDR3 region has 14 residues. The chain's CDR3 is CASSLTGVNNEQFF. The CDR3, as DNA: TGTGCCAGCAGCTTGACGGGGGTGAACAATGAGCAGTTCTTC.

With respect to this clonotype: This sequence may be a read error, since a much larger clone differs from it by one base. CDR3 loop: CACSPRDSHGNTIYF. CDR3 DNA: TGTGCCTGCAGCCCAAGGGACAGTCATGGAAACACCATATATTTT. This rearrangement joins TRBV11-3 to TRBJ1-3; 7 nucleotides align to TRBD1. The CDR3 runs to 15 residues. CDR1 SGHNT and CDR2 YENEEA come from the germline V gene.

CDR3 in amino acids: CASGGDSPNYNGYTF. CDR3 sequence (DNA): TGCGCCAGCGGTGGGGACAGCCCGAATTACAATGGCTACACCTTC. The chain has TRBV5-1 and TRBJ1-2; the match to TRBD1 covers 7 bases. This CDR3 has 15 amino acids. The J segment lost 6 bases and the V segment lost 7 bases, leaving 15 bases of the junction unmatched. The germline gives CDR1 SGHRS, CDR2 YFSETQ.

This clonotype was counted many times. The chain carries TRBV27 and TRBJ1-5; tentatively, D is TRBD1 (6 bases). The CDR3 sequence is 12 residues long. Trimming stripped 5 bases from V and 7 bases from J, with 9 bases between. The germline gives CDR1 MNHEY, CDR2 SMNVEV (reference sequence). DNA of the CDR3: TGTGCCAGCAGTATAACAGGGCAGCCCCAGCATTTT. Its protein is CASSITGQPQHF.

This clonotype was recorded a few times. The CDR3 loop is CATHHGFNEQFF. CDR3 sequence (DNA): TGTGCCACCCACCACGGGTTCAATGAGCAGTTCTTC. The chain carries TRBV28 and TRBJ2-1; D is uncertain. The germline gives CDR1 MDHEN, CDR2 SYDVKM. Between the trimmed V and J ends, which lost 10 bases and 6 bases, there was a span of 13 bases. CDR3 length: 12 amino acids.